The text below deals with one TCR beta chain. The clone's antigen remains unknown. No clone much larger than this one lies a single base away; base qualities are absent. This specimen belongs to a study of blood T cell repertoires in COVID-19 (dated by TCRdb to 2018 to 2021). Looking at the study overall: Samples from collaborators originated in the United States, Italy and Spain and spanned both the acute and convalescent phases of COVID-19. The samples were drawn from two sources: the first 160 participants of the ongoing ImmuneRACE study, and 1,000 to 1,500 subjects contributed by 6 global collaborators. The prospective study material was composed of cDNA or gDNA derived from T cells, B-cell-depleted T cells, or PBMCs. Where HLA class I and class II types were available, the types were taken from metadata supplied by the sample provider, not from assay-based typing. Nearly every sample came with metadata listing a de-identified subject ID, COVID-19 status, age in years and sex. The repertoires were released in a freely available public database meant as a resource for research on the immune response to SARS-CoV-2. The dataset comprised deeply sampled blood TCRbeta repertoires from subjects exposed to, actively infected with, or recovered from COVID-19.

The immunoSEQ Assay, a bias-controlled multiplex PCR, was used to amplify TCRbeta CDR3 regions from genomic DNA. On the authors' methods: The number of nucleated cells in each sample was estimated from the amplification of reference gene primers within the assay. To quantify the absolute abundance of each unique TCRbeta CDR3 rearrangement, sequence reads were collapsed and filtered. For each sample, productive Simpson clonality was calculated as the square root of Simpson's diversity index over productive rearrangements. The immuneACCESS repertoire file appears here via TCRdb, limited to in-frame rearrangements. These files lack a portion of the clones; in checked studies, under half of the deficit traces to unresolved V genes, and the cause of the others is not known. V, J and clone size are those of that table, while D and trimming were read from the DNA. Present in this sample are 25,000 to 35,000 clones, 88% of which were seen just once. 5.5% to 7.5% of the sample comes from the top ten.

V and J lose 4 bases and 6 bases, and a span of 10 bases separates them. Spanning cysteine to phenylalanine, the CDR3 consists of 13 amino acids. Kept here is only the CDR3 DNA, which spans 39 bases and is read in frame from base 1. For CDR1 and CDR2, the germline V gene lists MGHRA and YSYEKL. Each collaborating institution followed its own protocols to collect whole blood in K2EDTA tubes. For TCRbeta analysis, collaborators shipped samples as frozen whole blood, isolated PBMCs, or DNA extracted from either of those sample types. Results the study describes overall, beyond this receptor: Clinical and demographic metadata were provided uncurated, with the amount varying by source and participant.

Sequencing input: peripheral blood. The TCR comes from a human donor in a cohort sampled during active COVID-19. This chain joins TRBV4-1 to TRBJ1-5; the D gene cannot be resolved reliably. The bases are TGCGCCAGCAGCCTCGCAGTAACTCAGCCCCAGCATTTT. It translates to CASSLAVTQPQHF.